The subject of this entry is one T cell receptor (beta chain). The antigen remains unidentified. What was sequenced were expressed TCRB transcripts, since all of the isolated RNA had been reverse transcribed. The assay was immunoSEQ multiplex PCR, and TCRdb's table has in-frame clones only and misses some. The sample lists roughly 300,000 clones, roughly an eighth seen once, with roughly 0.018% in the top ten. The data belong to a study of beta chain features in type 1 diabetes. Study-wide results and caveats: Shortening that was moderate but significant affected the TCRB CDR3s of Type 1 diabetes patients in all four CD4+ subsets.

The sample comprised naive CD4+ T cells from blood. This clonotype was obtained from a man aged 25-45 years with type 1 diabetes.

This chain's CDR3 is CASSIRLDFDTQYF. The CDR3 DNA reads TGTGCCAGCAGCATCAGACTAGACTTCGATACGCAGTATTTT. The rearrangement links TRBV9 to TRBJ2-3; a possible D gene is TRBD2 (6 bases). This CDR3 contains 14 residues. Germline values: CDR1 SGDLS, CDR2 YYNGEE. Trimming took off 4 bases at V and 6 bases at J, with 15 bases between the two ends.